This T cell receptor (beta chain) was sequenced in a study of blood T cell repertoires in COVID-19. Study summary: Sites in the United States, Italy and Spain provided acute and convalescent COVID-19 samples.

Per the study methods: The assay estimated nucleated cells by amplifying reference gene primers. Measured with immunoSEQ multiplex PCR; TCRdb has only the in-frame clones, and not every one. V, J and clone size were drawn from that table, and D and trimming were deduced from the DNA. Of 250,000 or so clones in the sample, approximately 90% were seen once. Trimming took 7 bases from V and 8 from J; bases not matched to a gene: 12. The CDR3 is 15 residues long. Germline lookup yields CDR1 SEHNR and CDR2 FQNEAQ (reference sequence). Patients of the Seattle cohort, enrolled during active infection, were followed longitudinally.

The sample consisted of peripheral blood. This TCR was sampled from a man aged 30 to 45 with COVID-19, enrolled during active disease. The chain links TRBV7-9 to TRBJ2-1; 9 bases are shared with TRBD1. CDR3 nucleotide sequence: TGTGCCAGCAACACTGCTGGGACAGGGCTTGATGAGCAGTTCTTC. It yields the protein CASNTAGTGLDEQFF. The entire variable domain, with the rest obtained from reference TRBV7-9 and TRBJ2-1, is as follows: DTGVSQNPRHKITKRGQNVTFRCDPISEHNRLYWYRQTLGQGPEFLTYFQNEAQLEKSRLLSDRFSAERPKGSFSTLEIQRTEQGDSAMYLCASNTAGTGLDEQFFGPGTRLTVL.